This T cell receptor (beta chain) was observed in a study of T cell changes during pregnancy in multiple sclerosis. CDR1 LNHDA and CDR2 SQIVND come from the germline V gene (reference sequence). The germline V and J ends were trimmed by 5 bases and 7 bases, with 14 bases remaining between them. This CDR3 comprises 13 residues. Here immunoSEQ multiplex PCR was the method, and the copy in TCRdb shows in-frame clones only, minus some. The sample includes just over 35,000 clones, roughly 90% of them seen just once. This TCR was sampled from a female donor in good health, enrolled as a control in a pregnancy study. The genes are TRBV19 and TRBJ1-2; D is unclear. Sequencing was performed on CD4+ T cells from peripheral blood mononuclear cells, taken after pregnancy. CDR3 bases: TGTGCCAGTAGTTCAGATCTCTTACCTGGCTACACCTTC. As protein: CASSSDLLPGYTF.